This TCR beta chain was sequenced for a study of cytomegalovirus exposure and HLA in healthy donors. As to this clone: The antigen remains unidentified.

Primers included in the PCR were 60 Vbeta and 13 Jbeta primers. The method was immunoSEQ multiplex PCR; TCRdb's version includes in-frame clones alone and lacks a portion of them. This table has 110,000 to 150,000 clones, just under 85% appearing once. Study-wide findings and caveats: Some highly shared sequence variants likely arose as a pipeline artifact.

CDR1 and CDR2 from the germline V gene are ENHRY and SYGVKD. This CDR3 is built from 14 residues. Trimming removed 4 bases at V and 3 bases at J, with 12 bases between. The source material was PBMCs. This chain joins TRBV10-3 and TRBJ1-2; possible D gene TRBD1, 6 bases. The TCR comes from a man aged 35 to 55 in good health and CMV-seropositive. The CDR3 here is CAISGQANDYGYTF. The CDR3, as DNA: TGTGCCATCAGTGGACAGGCAAACGACTATGGCTACACCTTC.